This T cell receptor beta chain was recorded in a study of CD8 T cells in ankylosing spondylitis. TCRdb reprocessed the 5' RACE reads via MiXCR and lists one record per CDR3 protein. The sample has 200,000 to 300,000 distinct CDR3 sequences, about 10% seen once. The V gene's germline CDR1 is WNHNN and CDR2 SYGVQD (reference sequence). The CDR3 is 8 amino acids. The V end was cut by 10 bases, the J end by 10 bases, with 7 bases between. The sequenced sample was blood, either unsorted or a sorted T cell fraction (not recorded which). The sequence came from a male donor with ankylosing spondylitis or in good health (not recorded which). The chain carries TRBV10-1 and TRBJ1-1; no definite D call. CDR3 protein: CATPGAFF. For the CDR3, the DNA is TGCGCCACCCCGGGAGCTTTCTTT.